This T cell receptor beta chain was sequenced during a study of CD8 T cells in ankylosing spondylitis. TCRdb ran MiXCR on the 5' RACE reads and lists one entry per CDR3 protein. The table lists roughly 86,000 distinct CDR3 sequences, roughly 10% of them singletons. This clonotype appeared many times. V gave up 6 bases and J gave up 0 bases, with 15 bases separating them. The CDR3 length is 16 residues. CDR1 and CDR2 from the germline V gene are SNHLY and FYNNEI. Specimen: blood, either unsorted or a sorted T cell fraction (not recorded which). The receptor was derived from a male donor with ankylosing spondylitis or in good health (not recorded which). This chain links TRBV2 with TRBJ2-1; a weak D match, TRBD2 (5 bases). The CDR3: CASSEKSGGSYNEQFF. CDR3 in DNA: TGTGCCAGCAGCGAAAAAAGCGGTGGCTCCTACAATGAGCAGTTCTTC.